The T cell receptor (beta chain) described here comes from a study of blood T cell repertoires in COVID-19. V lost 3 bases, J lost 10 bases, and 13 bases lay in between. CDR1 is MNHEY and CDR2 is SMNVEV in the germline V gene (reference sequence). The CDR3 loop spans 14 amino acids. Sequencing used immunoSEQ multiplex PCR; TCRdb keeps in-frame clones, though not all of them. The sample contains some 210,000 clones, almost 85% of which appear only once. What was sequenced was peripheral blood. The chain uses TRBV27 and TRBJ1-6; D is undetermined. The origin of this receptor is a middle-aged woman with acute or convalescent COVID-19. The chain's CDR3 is CASSFAEGSSPLHF. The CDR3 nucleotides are TGTGCCAGCAGTTTCGCGGAGGGCTCGTCACCCCTCCACTTT.